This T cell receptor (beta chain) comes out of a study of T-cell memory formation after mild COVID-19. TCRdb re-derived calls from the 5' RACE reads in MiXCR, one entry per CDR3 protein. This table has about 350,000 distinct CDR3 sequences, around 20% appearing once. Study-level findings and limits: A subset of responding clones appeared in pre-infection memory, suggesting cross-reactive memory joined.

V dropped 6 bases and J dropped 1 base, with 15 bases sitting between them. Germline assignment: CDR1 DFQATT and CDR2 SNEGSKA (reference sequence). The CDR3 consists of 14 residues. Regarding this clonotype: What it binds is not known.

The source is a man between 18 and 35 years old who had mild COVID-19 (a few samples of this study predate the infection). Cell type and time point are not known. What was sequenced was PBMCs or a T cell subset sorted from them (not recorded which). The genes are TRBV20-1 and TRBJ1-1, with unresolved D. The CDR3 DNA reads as TGCAGTGCCCCTCTATGGGGAACGAACACTGAAGCTTTCTTT. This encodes CSAPLWGTNTEAFF.